These 28 T cell receptor beta chains share one sample of origin, sequenced in a study of blood T cell repertoires in COVID-19. Data came from immunoSEQ multiplex PCR; TCRdb stores just in-frame clones and leaves some out. This repertoire shows 110,000 to 150,000 clones, 70% to 90% found once; its top ten account for around 3.2%. The sequencing input was peripheral blood. These receptors all stem from a middle-aged man with acute or convalescent COVID-19.

V usage is TRBV6-5 and J usage is TRBJ1-6, with D unresolved. With 7 bases removed from V and 6 bases from J, the gap between germline ends came to 7 bases. The CDR3 sequence is 12 residues long. Germline CDR1 is MNHEY and CDR2 is SVGAGI. In DNA, the CDR3 is TGTGCCAGCAACCCGGGTAATTCACCCCTCCACTTT. Its translation: CASNPGNSPLHF.

In this sample, this clone turned up a few times. The rearrangement links TRBV4-2 to TRBJ2-7; 9 positions match TRBD1. The CDR3 has 16 amino acids. Germline V gene lookup returns CDR1 LGHNA and CDR2 YNFKEQ. Trimming removed 5 bases from V and 3 bases from J; junction bases left unmatched: 11. CDR3 in DNA: TGTGCCAGCAGCGGCAAAAGGGACAGGGCCTTCTACGAGCAGTACTTC. Amino acids: CASSGKRDRAFYEQYF.

The rearrangement uses TRBV3-1 (or the pseudogene TRBV3-2) and TRBJ2-1; D unclear. The CDR3 has 15 residues. The V end lost 1 base, the J end lost 7 bases, and 14 bases lay between the germline ends. The germline gives CDR1 LGHDT, CDR2 YNNKEL (reference sequence). This CDR3 reads CASSQGVGGPNEQFF. CDR3 nucleotide sequence: TGTGCCAGCAGCCAAGGAGTTGGTGGGCCTAATGAGCAGTTCTTC.

The chain is built from TRBV9 and TRBJ2-3; no reliable D call. The CDR3 has 13 amino acids. Germline V gene data show CDR1 as SGDLS and CDR2 as YYNGEE. V lost 0 bases, J lost 12 bases, and 14 bases lay in between. The CDR3 nucleotides read TGTGCCAGCAGCGTAGGAGTAGAGGCCGAACAGTATTTT. Protein sequence: CASSVGVEAEQYF.

The rearrangement joins TRBV5-1 to TRBJ2-7; 8 nucleotides match TRBD2. The germline gives CDR1 SGHRS, CDR2 YFSETQ. This CDR3 spans 15 amino acids. Germline trimming cut 0 bases from V and 3 bases from J; bases unmatched to any gene: 5. Written as DNA, the CDR3 is TGCGCCAGCAGCTTGGTGGGGGGACTAGGCTACGAGCAGTACTTC. Encoded protein: CASSLVGGLGYEQYF.

The genes are TRBV6-6 and TRBJ2-7; 11 nucleotides align to TRBD2. Germline V gene data show CDR1 as MNHNY and CDR2 as SVGAGI (reference sequence). The CDR3 is 15 amino acids. V lost 6 bases, J lost 4 bases, and 8 bases stayed unmatched. In DNA, the CDR3 is TGTGCCAGCAGGCAACTAGCGGGGGCCCAATACGAGCAGTACTTC. Amino acids: CASRQLAGAQYEQYF.

A word on this clone: The junction departs from germline at one end; a sequencing error may be responsible. The rearrangement links TRBV7-2 to TRBJ1-1; D may be TRBD1 (6 bases). CDR3 length: 13 residues. CDR1 and CDR2 from the germline V gene are SGHTA and FQGNSA. The CDR3 sequence is CASRLQGNSEAFF. CDR3 sequence (DNA): TGTGCCAGCAGATTGCAGGGGAACTCTGAAGCTTTCTTT. The full variable domain, with the rest looked up from reference TRBV7-2 and TRBJ1-1, is GAGVSQSPSNKVTEKGKDVELRCDPISGHTALYWYRQSLGQGLEFLIYFQGNSAPDKSGLPSDRFSAERTGGSVSTLTIQRTQQEDSAVYLCASRLQGNSEAFFGQGTRLTVV.

The chain has TRBV25-1 and TRBJ2-1; 10 bases fit TRBD2. The CDR3 has 15 amino acids. Losses at the gene ends were 4 bases for V and 10 bases for J; bases not matched to a gene: 10. Germline CDR1 is MGHDK and CDR2 is SYGVNS. CDR3 loop: CASSARIAGGGEQFF. In nucleotides, the CDR3 is TGTGCCAGCAGTGCGAGGATAGCGGGAGGCGGGGAGCAGTTCTTC.

The chain employs TRBV6-5 and TRBJ1-3; D might be TRBD1 (6 bases). The CDR3 loop spans 14 amino acids. V was clipped by 7 bases and J by 4 bases, with 14 bases between them. Germline V gene data show CDR1 as MNHEY and CDR2 as SVGAGI. CDR3 nucleotide sequence: TGTGCCAGCACCCCAACAGGGACGGGAAACACCATATATTTT. It codes for CASTPTGTGNTIYF.

The chain links TRBV19 to TRBJ1-2, with D perhaps TRBD1 (6 bases). CDR1 LNHDA and CDR2 SQIVND come from the germline V gene (reference sequence). Trimming pared 5 bases from V and 4 bases from J, leaving 11 bases between. The CDR3 runs to 13 residues. The CDR3 nucleotides are TGTGCCAGTAGTGCAGGGGTTGGCTATGGCTACACCTTC. Translation: CASSAGVGYGYTF. Full variable domain (remainder filled in from reference TRBV19 and TRBJ1-2): DGGITQSPKYLFRKEGQNVTLSCEQNLNHDAMYWYRQDPGQGLRLIYYSQIVNDFQKGDIAEGYSVSREKKESFPLTVTSAQKNPTAFYLCASSAGVGYGYTFGSGTRLTVV.

The chain joins TRBV9 to TRBJ2-3; 9 bases fit TRBD2. Germline CDR1 and CDR2: SGDLS and YYNGEE. V shed 3 bases and J 2 bases; nucleotides not matched to a gene: 4. The CDR3 is 15 amino acids. DNA for the CDR3: TGTGCCAGCAGCGCCACGGGACTAGCCACAGATACGCAGTATTTT. It encodes CASSATGLATDTQYF.

The chain uses TRBV7-2 and TRBJ2-3; the match to TRBD2 covers 14 bases. With 3 bases clipped from V and 3 bases from J, the junction kept 8 bases outside the gene matches. In germline, CDR1 is SGHTA, CDR2 FQGNSA. CDR3 length: 18 amino acids. The CDR3 region has the DNA TGTGCCAGCAGCTTCAGCCGACTAGCGGGGGGGTGGACAGATACGCAGTATTTT. Protein sequence: CASSFSRLAGGWTDTQYF.

In its sample, this clone was seen a few times. The chain joins TRBV7-9 to TRBJ2-7, with D perhaps TRBD2 (6 bases). CDR3 length: 14 amino acids. CDR1 is SEHNR, CDR2 FQNEAQ, per germline (reference sequence). Deletions cut 4 bases from V and 5 bases from J, with 15 bases between. CDR3 coding DNA: TGTGCCAGCAGCTCATTTGGGGGGTCCCACGAGCAGTACTTC. This sequence encodes CASSSFGGSHEQYF. Together with reference TRBV7-9 and TRBJ2-7, the CDR3 gives the full variable domain: DTGVSQNPRHKITKRGQNVTFRCDPISEHNRLYWYRQTLGQGPEFLTYFQNEAQLEKSRLLSDRFSAERPKGSFSTLEIQRTEQGDSAMYLCASSSFGGSHEQYFGPGTRLTVT.

The rearrangement links TRBV27 to TRBJ1-2; tentative D call: TRBD1 (5 bases). CDR3 length: 15 residues. Germline CDR1 MNHEY, CDR2 SMNVEV (reference sequence). Trimming cost V 2 bases and J 4 bases, with 14 bases left between them. The DNA for the CDR3 is TGTGCCAGCAGTTTACGTGGGGCCTCAGGCTATGGCTACACCTTC. Its translation: CASSLRGASGYGYTF.

The CDR3 protein is CASSYRGRNTEAFF. CDR3 DNA sequence: TGTGCCAGCAGTTATAGGGGGCGGAACACTGAAGCTTTCTTT. The genes are TRBV6-6 and TRBJ1-1; 7 nucleotides match TRBD1. The junction had 2 bases not matched to a gene; V was cut back by 3 bases and J by 1 base. CDR1 and CDR2 from the germline V gene are MNHNY and SVGAGI (reference sequence). CDR3 length equals 14 residues.

This clone has just a few counts. The CDR3 is CASSLTEFYEQYF. The CDR3 DNA reads as TGTGCCAGCAGCCTGACGGAGTTCTACGAGCAGTACTTC. The J gene is TRBJ2-7, the V gene TRBV3-1 (or the pseudogene TRBV3-2); no definite D call. Germline V gene data show CDR1 as LGHDT and CDR2 as YNNKEL (reference sequence). The V end was cut by 4 bases, the J end by 3 bases, with 10 bases between. The CDR3 sequence is 13 residues long.

The J gene is TRBJ1-2, the V gene TRBV7-8; possibly TRBD1 for D (5 bases). This CDR3 is built from 13 residues. In germline, CDR1 is SGHVS, CDR2 FQNEAQ. V lost 2 bases to trimming and J lost 4 bases, with 8 bases between them. CDR3 DNA: TGTGCCAGCAGCTTAAGGACACCCTATGGCTACACCTTC. This sequence encodes CASSLRTPYGYTF.

J is TRBJ1-4 and V is TRBV5-6; the match to TRBD1 covers 8 bases. J was trimmed by 0 bases and V by 5 bases; bases with no gene match: 12. This CDR3 is built from 18 residues. Germline V CDR1 and CDR2: SGHDT, YYEEEE. The CDR3 DNA follows: TGTGCCAGCAGTCCTCCCCCGGGACAGGACTCAACTAATGAAAAACTGTTTTTT. This encodes CASSPPPGQDSTNEKLFF.

The chain is built from TRBV29-1 and TRBJ1-1; possibly TRBD1 for D (6 bases). V was trimmed by 6 bases and J by 4 bases, leaving 9 bases between them. Germline CDR1 reads SQVTM; CDR2 reads ANQGSEA. CDR3 length equals 11 residues. CDR3 protein: CSVHRVTEAFF. The CDR3 DNA is TGCAGCGTGCACAGGGTCACTGAAGCTTTCTTT.

The V gene is TRBV28, the J gene TRBJ2-5, with 9 bases fitting TRBD2. The V segment lost 7 bases and the J segment 4 bases; nucleotides outside the gene matches: 7. The V gene's germline CDR1 is MDHEN and CDR2 SYDVKM. The CDR3 is made up of 14 amino acids. CDR3 amino acids: CASNLSGSGETQYF. DNA of the CDR3: TGTGCCAGCAACCTTAGCGGGAGTGGAGAGACCCAGTACTTC. The entire variable domain, with the rest obtained from reference TRBV28 and TRBJ2-5, is as follows: DVKVTQSSRYLVKRTGEKVFLECVQDMDHENMFWYRQDPGLGLRLIYFSYDVKMKEKGDIPEGYSVSREKKERFSLILESASTNQTSMYLCASNLSGSGETQYFGPGTRLLVL.

This clone has just one count. The chain has TRBV2 and TRBJ2-2; D is uncertain. CDR1 and CDR2 from the germline V gene are SNHLY and FYNNEI. Deletions cut 10 bases from V and 5 bases from J, with 8 bases between. The CDR3 runs to 11 residues. In DNA form, the CDR3 reads TGTGCCACCCGAGAGACCGGGGAGCTGTTTTTT. The encoded protein is CATRETGELFF.

The genes are TRBV10-3 and TRBJ1-1; D is possibly TRBD1 (6 bases). In germline, CDR1 is ENHRY, CDR2 SYGVKD. Trimming cost V 6 bases and J 1 base, with 9 bases left between them. The CDR3 is made up of 13 amino acids. The CDR3 region is CAIRPQGNTEAFF. CDR3 sequence (DNA): TGTGCCATCAGACCACAGGGGAACACTGAAGCTTTCTTT.

The chain employs TRBV6-5 and TRBJ2-7, with D possibly TRBD1 on 5 matching bases. CDR3 size: 12 residues. The germline gives CDR1 MNHEY, CDR2 SVGAGI. With 5 bases removed from V and 3 bases from J, the gap between germline ends came to 8 bases. This chain's CDR3 is CASSRQGYEQYF. CDR3 in DNA: TGTGCCAGCAGTAGGCAGGGCTACGAGCAGTACTTC.

V gene TRBV27 combines with J gene TRBJ1-1, with TRBD1 as a possible D gene (6 bases). Between the trimmed V and J ends, which lost 3 bases and 0 bases, there was a span of 11 bases. The germline V gene encodes CDR1 MNHEY and CDR2 SMNVEV (reference sequence). The CDR3 has 15 residues. The CDR3 DNA reads TGTGCCAGCAGTTTGACAGGCACGATGAACACTGAAGCTTTCTTT. Translation: CASSLTGTMNTEAFF.

The chain employs TRBV9 and TRBJ2-1; a possible D gene is TRBD1 (8 bases). The CDR3 sequence is 15 residues long. From germline, CDR1 is SGDLS and CDR2 YYNGEE. Trimming took 3 bases from V and 2 from J, leaving 12 bases between them. CDR3 sequence reads: CASSETGGAYNEQFF. The CDR3 DNA reads as TGTGCCAGCAGCGAAACAGGGGGGGCCTACAATGAGCAGTTCTTC. The full variable domain, rest sourced from reference TRBV9 and TRBJ2-1, is DSGVTQTPKHLITATGQRVTLRCSPRSGDLSVYWYQQSLDQGLQFLIQYYNGEERAKGNILERFSAQQFPDLHSELNLSSLELGDSALYFCASSETGGAYNEQFFGPGTRLTVL.

The chain uses TRBV6-6 and TRBJ1-6; 9 bases are shared with TRBD1. Germline V lookup: CDR1 MNHNY, CDR2 SVGAGI (reference sequence). The ends lost 11 bases at V and 2 bases at J; junction bases unmatched: 4. This CDR3 is 14 amino acids long. The CDR3 DNA reads TGTGCCTCCCGACAGGGGGCCTATAATTCACCCCTCCACTTT. Translation gives CASRQGAYNSPLHF.

A single count supports this clone. The chain combines TRBV18 with TRBJ1-2; 8 nucleotides match TRBD1. This CDR3 contains 13 residues. CDR1 is KGHSH, CDR2 LQKENI, per germline. J lost 6 bases, V lost 5 bases, and 5 bases had no gene match. The DNA for the CDR3 is TGTGCCAGCTCAGCCGGACAGGGCGATGGCTACACCTTC. Translating it yields CASSAGQGDGYTF.

The chain joins TRBV27 to TRBJ2-2, with D perhaps TRBD2 (6 bases). With 4 bases removed from V and 7 bases from J, the gap between germline ends came to 10 bases. Germline values: CDR1 MNHEY, CDR2 SMNVEV (reference sequence). This CDR3 spans 13 amino acids. In DNA form, the CDR3 reads TGTGCCAGCAGTTGGAGGGCGAGCGGGGAGCTGTTTTTT. It specifies CASSWRASGELFF.